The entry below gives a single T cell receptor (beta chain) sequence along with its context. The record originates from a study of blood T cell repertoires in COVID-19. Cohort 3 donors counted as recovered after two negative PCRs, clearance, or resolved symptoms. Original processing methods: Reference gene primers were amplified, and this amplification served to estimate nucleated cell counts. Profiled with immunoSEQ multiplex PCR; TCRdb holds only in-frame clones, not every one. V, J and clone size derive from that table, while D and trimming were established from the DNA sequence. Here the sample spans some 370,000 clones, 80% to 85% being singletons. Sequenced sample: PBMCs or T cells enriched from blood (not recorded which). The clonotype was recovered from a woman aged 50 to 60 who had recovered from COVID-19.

The CDR3, as DNA: TGCGCCAGCAGCCGATTGGCGCCGGCAGGCGGGGGTCACGAGCAGTACTTC. It is translated as CASSRLAPAGGGHEQYF. The rearrangement joins TRBV4-1 to TRBJ2-7; 7 bases map to TRBD2. This CDR3 contains 17 residues. Looked up from germline, CDR1 is MGHRA and CDR2 is YSYEKL. V was clipped by 4 bases and J by 5 bases; unmatched bases: 17.